What follows describes a single TCR beta chain. Profiled with immunoSEQ multiplex PCR; TCRdb holds only in-frame clones, not every one. Of approximately 82,000 clones in the sample, 94% were seen once. The data belong to a study of technical replicates of blood from a handful of donors. Trimming left V 1 base short and J 5 bases short, with 15 bases between. Germline V gives CDR1 SGHVS, CDR2 FQNEAQ. The CDR3 contains 15 residues. The chain couples TRBV7-8 to TRBJ2-7, with TRBD1 as a possible D gene (6 bases). The source material was T cells isolated from PBMCs. This receptor was taken from a human donor in good health. The CDR3 loop reads CASSLDGTIPHEQYF. The CDR3 DNA reads as TGTGCCAGCAGCTTAGACGGGACAATCCCCCACGAGCAGTACTTC.